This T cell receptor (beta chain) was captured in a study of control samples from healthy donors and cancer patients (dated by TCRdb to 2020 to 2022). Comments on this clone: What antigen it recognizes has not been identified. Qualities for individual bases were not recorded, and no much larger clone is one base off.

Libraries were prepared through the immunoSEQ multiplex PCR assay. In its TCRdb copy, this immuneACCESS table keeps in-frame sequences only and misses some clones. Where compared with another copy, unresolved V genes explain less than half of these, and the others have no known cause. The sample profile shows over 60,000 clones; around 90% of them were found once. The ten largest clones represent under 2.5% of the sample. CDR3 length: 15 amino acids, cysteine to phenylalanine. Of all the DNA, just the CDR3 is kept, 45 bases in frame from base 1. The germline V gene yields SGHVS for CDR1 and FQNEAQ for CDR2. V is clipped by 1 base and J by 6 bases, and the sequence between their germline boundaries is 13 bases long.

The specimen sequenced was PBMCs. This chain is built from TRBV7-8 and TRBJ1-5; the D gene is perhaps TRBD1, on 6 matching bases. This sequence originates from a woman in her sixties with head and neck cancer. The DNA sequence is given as TGTGCCAGCAGCTTAGAAAGACCCAGGGGTCAGCCCCAGCATTTT. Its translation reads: CASSLERPRGQPQHF.